These 29 T cell receptor beta chains were sequenced from one sample in a study of T cell responses to AZD1222 COVID-19 vaccine. Produced via immunoSEQ multiplex PCR; TCRdb's table is partial and in-frame only. This sample has about 81,000 clones, with 92% found just once. The sample consisted of peripheral blood, taken on day 0 of AZD1222 vaccination. These receptors were collected from an adult in good health.

The chain links TRBV7-9 to TRBJ2-7; 7 nucleotides agree with TRBD2. CDR3 length: 14 amino acids. V lost 6 bases and J lost 3; bases outside the gene matches: 8. Germline V gene lookup returns CDR1 SEHNR and CDR2 FQNEAQ (reference sequence). The CDR3 loop reads CASSPGGSHYEQYF. In DNA, the CDR3 is TGTGCCAGCAGTCCGGGCGGGAGTCACTACGAGCAGTACTTC.

This clone has a single count. The rearrangement joins TRBV28 to TRBJ1-1, with TRBD1 matching 7 bases. The germline V gene encodes CDR1 MDHEN and CDR2 SYDVKM. Trimming took 0 bases from V and 0 from J; bases not matched to a gene: 4. The CDR3 covers 16 residues. The DNA for the CDR3 is TGTGCCAGCAGTTTATGGGGGGGACAGCTGAACACTGAAGCTTTCTTT. This sequence encodes CASSLWGGQLNTEAFF.

The genes are TRBV4-2 and TRBJ1-2, with D perhaps matching TRBD1 (5 bases). Germline values: CDR1 LGHNA, CDR2 YNFKEQ. V was cut by 1 base and J by 3 bases, with 12 bases left in between. CDR3 size: 15 residues. As DNA, the CDR3 is TGTGCCAGCAGCCAAGGAGTCGGAGGGGACTATGGCTACACCTTC. Amino acid sequence: CASSQGVGGDYGYTF.

The chain recombines TRBV7-9 with TRBJ2-7; D is possibly TRBD1 or TRBD2 (5 bases each). CDR3 length equals 14 residues. Germline V gene lookup returns CDR1 SEHNR and CDR2 FQNEAQ (reference sequence). Trimming removed 5 bases at V and 7 bases at J, with 18 bases between. Here the CDR3 reads CASSPGTVGWEQYF. The CDR3 DNA sequence: TGTGCCAGCAGCCCCGGGACGGTGGGTTGGGAGCAGTACTTC.

The V call is TRBV12-3 or TRBV12-4, the J call TRBJ2-7; D not certain. The CDR3 consists of 13 residues. Trimming shortened V by 2 bases and J by 7 bases, and 12 bases separated the two germline ends. This chain's CDR3 is CASSLRVGFEQYF. DNA of the CDR3: TGTGCCAGCAGTTTAAGGGTGGGTTTTGAGCAGTACTTC.

The chain carries TRBV28 and TRBJ1-1; D is unresolved. This CDR3 spans 12 amino acids. CDR1 and CDR2 (germline): MDHEN, SYDVKM. With 6 bases removed from V and 3 bases from J, the gap between germline ends came to 8 bases. The CDR3: CASRTPDTEAFF. The CDR3 DNA reads TGTGCCAGCAGGACACCGGACACTGAAGCTTTCTTT.

The rearrangement uses TRBV6-5 and TRBJ2-6; 9 bases fit TRBD1. This CDR3 contains 14 residues. Germline V gives CDR1 MNHEY, CDR2 SVGAGI. V lost 8 bases to trimming and J lost 2 bases; unmatched junction nucleotides: 1. CDR3 sequence reads: CASWTGAGANVLTF. In DNA form, the CDR3 reads TGTGCCAGCTGGACAGGGGCTGGGGCCAACGTCCTGACTTTC.

The gene calls are TRBV3-1 (or the pseudogene TRBV3-2) and TRBJ2-1, with D perhaps TRBD2 (5 bases). From germline, CDR1 is LGHDT and CDR2 YNNKEL (reference sequence). The V end lost 4 bases, the J end lost 2 bases, and 12 bases lay between the germline ends. The CDR3 totals 15 residues. CDR3 residues: CASSLAGGTYNEQFF. In nucleotides, the CDR3 is TGTGCCAGCAGCCTCGCGGGTGGCACCTACAATGAGCAGTTCTTC.

The V gene is TRBV18, the J gene TRBJ1-1; no clear D. The germline gives CDR1 KGHSH, CDR2 LQKENI. The CDR3 totals 12 residues. Between the trimmed V and J ends, which lost 8 bases and 1 base, there was a span of 8 bases. The CDR3 region is CASTRQNTEAFF. CDR3 nucleotides: TGTGCCAGCACCCGACAGAACACTGAAGCTTTCTTT. Full variable domain (missing parts from reference TRBV18 and TRBJ1-1): NAGVMQNPRHLVRRRGQEARLRCSPMKGHSHVYWYRQLPEEGLKFMVYLQKENIIDESGMPKERFSAEFPKEGPSILRIQQVVRGDSAAYFCASTRQNTEAFFGQGTRLTVV.

The genes are TRBV19 and TRBJ1-5, with D possibly matching TRBD1 (6 bases). There are 16 residues in the CDR3. Trimming cost V 2 bases and J 1 base, with 12 bases left between them. Per the germline V gene, CDR1 is LNHDA and CDR2 is SQIVND (reference sequence). The CDR3 protein is CASSIMGGKSNQPQHF. DNA for the CDR3: TGTGCCAGTAGTATAATGGGGGGCAAAAGCAATCAGCCCCAGCATTTT.

The rearrangement uses TRBV29-1 and TRBJ2-7, with 7 bases identical to TRBD2. The CDR3 has 13 residues. J gave up 2 bases and V 3 bases, and 4 bases lay outside the gene matches. In germline, CDR1 is SQVTM, CDR2 ANQGSEA. The CDR3 nucleotides are TGCAGCGTTGAGTGGGGGGGTCCCTACGAGCAGTACTTC. It is translated as CSVEWGGPYEQYF.

This rearrangement joins TRBV7-9 to TRBJ2-5; tentative D call: TRBD1 (6 bases). The CDR3 is made up of 13 amino acids. V lost 5 bases and J lost 4, with 11 bases in between. Per germline, CDR1 SEHNR and CDR2 FQNEAQ (reference sequence). The CDR3 sequence is CASSPTGGETQYF. The CDR3 region has the DNA TGTGCCAGCAGCCCGACAGGAGGAGAGACCCAGTACTTC. Drawing the rest from reference TRBV7-9 and TRBJ2-5, the complete variable domain is DTGVSQNPRHKITKRGQNVTFRCDPISEHNRLYWYRQTLGQGPEFLTYFQNEAQLEKSRLLSDRFSAERPKGSFSTLEIQRTEQGDSAMYLCASSPTGGETQYFGPGTRLLVL.

The rearrangement joins TRBV28 to TRBJ1-1; 7 bases match TRBD1. The germline V gene has CDR1 MDHEN and CDR2 SYDVKM. The CDR3 consists of 15 residues. V was clipped by 6 bases and J by 3 bases; unmatched bases: 10. CDR3 region: CASSTNGQVDTEAFF. In DNA form, the CDR3 reads TGTGCCAGCAGCACCAATGGACAGGTTGACACTGAAGCTTTCTTT.

The gene calls are TRBV6-5 and TRBJ1-5; D not certain. Trimming cost V 5 bases and J 3 bases, with 11 bases left between them. Per germline, CDR1 MNHEY and CDR2 SVGAGI. CDR3 size: 14 residues. CDR3 region: CASSPKENNQPQHF. The CDR3 nucleotides are TGTGCCAGCAGTCCTAAGGAAAACAATCAGCCCCAGCATTTT.

V is TRBV19 and J is TRBJ2-1, with D possibly called TRBD1 or TRBD2 (5 bases each). Germline V gene data show CDR1 as LNHDA and CDR2 as SQIVND (reference sequence). Trimming shortened V by 3 bases and J by 0 bases, and 15 bases separated the two germline ends. The CDR3 length is 17 residues. CDR3 sequence: CASSILPWGSSYNEQFF. The DNA for the CDR3 is TGTGCCAGTAGTATTCTCCCTTGGGGGAGCTCCTACAATGAGCAGTTCTTC.

This chain uses TRBV10-3 with TRBJ2-7; 8 nucleotides match TRBD2. Germline V gene sequence: CDR1 ENHRY, CDR2 SYGVKD. The CDR3 covers 19 residues. V lost 0 bases to trimming and J lost 1 base; unmatched junction nucleotides: 14. The CDR3 bases are TGTGCCATCAGTGAGTCGGGCAGGGGAAGAGCGGGAGTGTCCTACGAGCAGTACTTC. Residues: CAISESGRGRAGVSYEQYF.

The chain uses TRBV28 and TRBJ1-1; TRBD1 might be the D (6 bases). The CDR3 is 17 residues long. V was trimmed by 3 bases and J by 0 bases, leaving 17 bases between them. CDR1 is MDHEN and CDR2 is SYDVKM in the germline V gene. The CDR3 coding sequence is TGTGCCAGCAGTTTCATAGCGGGGGCCCTAGTGAACACTGAAGCTTTCTTT. This sequence encodes CASSFIAGALVNTEAFF.

V and J are TRBV12-3 or TRBV12-4 and TRBJ2-7; D is perhaps TRBD1 (6 bases). Trimming took 3 bases from V and 6 from J, leaving 9 bases between them. The CDR3 is made up of 12 amino acids. The CDR3 here is CASSFGRGEQYF. CDR3 coding DNA: TGTGCCAGCAGTTTCGGCAGGGGCGAGCAGTACTTC.

J is TRBJ2-7 and V is TRBV30; D remains ambiguous. This CDR3 region has 11 residues. CDR1 GTSNPN and CDR2 SVGIG come from the germline V gene (reference sequence). Trimming stripped 5 bases from V and 3 bases from J, with 8 bases between. The CDR3 DNA sequence: TGTGCCTGGCAAGCAATCTACGAGCAGTACTTC. The encoded protein is CAWQAIYEQYF.

This sequence joins TRBV11-2 and TRBJ2-1; a weak D match, TRBD1 (6 bases). This CDR3 region has 13 residues. The germline gives CDR1 SGHAT, CDR2 FQNNGV. The V end lost 4 bases, the J end lost 7 bases, and 11 bases lay between the germline ends. The CDR3 DNA is TGTGCCAGCAGCTCATACAGGGATAATGAGCAGTTCTTC. Its protein product is CASSSYRDNEQFF.

Here the CDR3 reads CASSYLGLAGGGEQFF. In nucleotides, the CDR3 is TGTGCCAGCAGTTACTTGGGACTAGCGGGAGGGGGTGAGCAGTTCTTC. The chain is built from TRBV6-2 or TRBV6-3 and TRBJ2-1, with TRBD2 identical over 16 bases. V was clipped by 1 base and J by 9 bases; unmatched bases: 3. Looked up from germline, CDR1 is MNHEY and CDR2 is SVGEGT. This CDR3 is 16 amino acids long.

This chain links TRBV6-5 with TRBJ2-3, with 7 positions matching TRBD1. The ends lost 5 bases at V and 1 base at J; junction bases unmatched: 3. Germline loops: CDR1 MNHEY, CDR2 SVGAGI. The CDR3 covers 14 residues. CDR3 amino acids: CASSTGQGTDTQYF. As DNA, the CDR3 is TGTGCCAGCAGTACAGGACAGGGCACAGATACGCAGTATTTT.

V is TRBV5-1 and J is TRBJ2-2; the D gene could be TRBD1 or TRBD2 (5 bases each). Per germline, CDR1 SGHRS and CDR2 YFSETQ. This CDR3 comprises 16 residues. The V end lost 4 bases, the J end lost 2 bases, and 15 bases lay between the germline ends. The CDR3 bases are TGCGCCAGCAGCCCACCGGGACCGTTAAACACCGGGGAGCTGTTTTTT. Protein sequence: CASSPPGPLNTGELFF.

The chain couples TRBV5-4 to TRBJ1-1; a weak D match, TRBD1 (5 bases). CDR1 and CDR2 from the germline V gene are SGHNT and YYREEE (reference sequence). The CDR3 length is 13 residues. The V and J ends lost 3 bases and 6 bases respectively, with 12 bases between them. The CDR3 DNA reads TGTGCCAGCAGCTGGGGGGGAGCGGCTGAAGCTTTCTTT. It translates to CASSWGGAAEAFF.

This chain connects TRBV12-3 or TRBV12-4 to TRBJ2-3, with D unresolved. The CDR3 runs 13 residues. The V end lost 1 base, the J end lost 6 bases, and 8 bases lay between the germline ends. CDR3 nucleotides: TGTGCCAGCAGTTTAGGCCAAGGGGATACGCAGTATTTT. It is translated as CASSLGQGDTQYF.

The J gene is TRBJ2-1, the V gene TRBV3-1 (or the pseudogene TRBV3-2); possibly TRBD1 for D (6 bases). V shed 1 base and J shed 8 bases, with 12 bases lying between them. This CDR3 has 14 residues. Germline lookup yields CDR1 LGHDT and CDR2 YNNKEL (reference sequence). The CDR3 sequence: CASSQANRDDEQFF. The CDR3 nucleotides read TGTGCCAGCAGCCAAGCCAACAGGGACGATGAGCAGTTCTTC.

The J gene is TRBJ2-1, the V gene TRBV5-1; D possibly corresponds to TRBD2 (6 bases). The CDR3 spans 14 residues. CDR1 SGHRS and CDR2 YFSETQ come from the germline V gene. Trimming took off 5 bases at V and 3 bases at J, with 12 bases between the two ends. In DNA, the CDR3 is TGCGCCAGCAGTTCGCGGGATGGCTACAATGAGCAGTTCTTC. This codes for CASSSRDGYNEQFF.

The chain combines TRBV24-1 with TRBJ2-1; 9 bases align to TRBD2. With 4 bases clipped from V and 4 bases from J, the junction kept 7 bases outside the gene matches. The length of the CDR3 is 16 residues. Germline lookup yields CDR1 KGHDR and CDR2 SFDVKD. The CDR3 DNA sequence: TGTGCCACCAGTGAAAACGGGCTAGCGGGGTACAATGAGCAGTTCTTC. Its protein product is CATSENGLAGYNEQFF.

The chain is built from TRBV23-1 and TRBJ2-4; D call uncertain. TRBV23-1 is marked as an open reading frame, function uncertain. The CDR3 is made up of 17 amino acids. The V end was cut by 0 bases, the J end by 1 base, with 13 bases between. CDR3 in DNA: TGCGCCAGCAGTCAATCATATCGATTACTGGCCAAAAACATTCAGTACTTC. Protein: CASSQSYRLLAKNIQYF.